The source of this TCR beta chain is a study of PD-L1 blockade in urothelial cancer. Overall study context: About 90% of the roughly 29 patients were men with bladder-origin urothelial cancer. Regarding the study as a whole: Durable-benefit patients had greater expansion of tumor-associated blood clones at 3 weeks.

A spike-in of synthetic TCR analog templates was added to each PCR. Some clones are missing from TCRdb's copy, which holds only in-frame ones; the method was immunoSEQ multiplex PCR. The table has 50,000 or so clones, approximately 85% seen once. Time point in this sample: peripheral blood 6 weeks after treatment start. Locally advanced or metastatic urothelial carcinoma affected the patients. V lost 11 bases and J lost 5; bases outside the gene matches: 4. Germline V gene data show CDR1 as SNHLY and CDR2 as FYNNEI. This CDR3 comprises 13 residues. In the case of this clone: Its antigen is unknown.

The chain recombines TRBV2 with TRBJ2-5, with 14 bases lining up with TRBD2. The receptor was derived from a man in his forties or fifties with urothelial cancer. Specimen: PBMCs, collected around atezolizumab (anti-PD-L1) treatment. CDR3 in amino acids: CADRLAGGETQYF. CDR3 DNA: TGTGCCGACCGACTAGCGGGAGGGGAGACCCAGTACTTC.